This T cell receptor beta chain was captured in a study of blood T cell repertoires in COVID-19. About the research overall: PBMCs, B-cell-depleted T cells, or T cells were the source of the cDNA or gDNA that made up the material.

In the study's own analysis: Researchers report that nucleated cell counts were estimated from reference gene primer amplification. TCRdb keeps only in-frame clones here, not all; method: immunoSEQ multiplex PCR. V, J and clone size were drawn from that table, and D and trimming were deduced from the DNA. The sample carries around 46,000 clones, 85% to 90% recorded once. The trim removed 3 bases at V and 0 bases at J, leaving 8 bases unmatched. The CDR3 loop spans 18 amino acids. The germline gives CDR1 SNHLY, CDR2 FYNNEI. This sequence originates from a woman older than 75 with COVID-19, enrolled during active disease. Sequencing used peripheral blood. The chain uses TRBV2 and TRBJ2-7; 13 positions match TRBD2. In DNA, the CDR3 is TGTGCCAGCAGTGACATAGAACTAGCGGGAGGGTCCTCCTACGAGCAGTACTTC. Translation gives CASSDIELAGGSSYEQYF.